Presented here are 26 T cell receptor beta chains from one specimen sequenced in a study of cytomegalovirus exposure and HLA in healthy donors. PCR involved 60 Vbeta and 13 Jbeta primers. The repertoire was sequenced with immunoSEQ multiplex PCR; TCRdb's copy has only in-frame clones and lacks some. The data hold about 150,000 clones, with more than 65% observed a single time. The sequenced sample was PBMCs. The source is a man between 50 and 59 years old in good health and CMV-seropositive.

The chain recombines TRBV4-1 with TRBJ1-1; no definite D call. This CDR3 region has 13 residues. Germline V CDR1 and CDR2: MGHRA, YSYEKL. V dropped 1 base and J dropped 4 bases, with 7 bases sitting between them. CDR3 region: CASSQGSSTEAFF. The CDR3 coding sequence is TGCGCCAGCAGCCAAGGTTCCAGCACTGAAGCTTTCTTT.

Comments on this clone: The junction departs from germline at one end; a sequencing error may be responsible. The chain employs TRBV10-1 and TRBJ1-1; possibly TRBD1 for D (6 bases). The CDR3 runs 13 residues. Germline V lookup: CDR1 WNHNN, CDR2 SYGVQD (reference sequence). CDR3 sequence (DNA): TGCGCCAGCAGAAAGGGGGTGAAGACTGAAGCTTTCTTT. Protein sequence: CASRKGVKTEAFF.

The chain joins TRBV6-1 to TRBJ1-5, with 9 bases matching TRBD1. Trimming removed 1 base from V and 0 bases from J; junction bases left unmatched: 1. There are 16 residues in the CDR3. The germline CDR1 and CDR2 sequences are MNHNS and SASEGT. As DNA, the CDR3 is TGTGCCAGCAGTGAAGGGACAGGGGATAGCAATCAGCCCCAGCATTTT. It encodes CASSEGTGDSNQPQHF.

Details on this clone: No DNA is shown, since the ends of the CDR3 on it are uncertain; the CDR3 is the one TCRdb lists. The sample holds other DNA sequences that translate to the same CDR3. The chain has TRBV29-1 and TRBJ1-3. Germline V gene data show CDR1 as SQVTM and CDR2 as ANQGSEA. Termini included, the CDR3 measures 13 amino acids. CDR3 sequence: CSVVFGRGNTIYF.

CDR3 sequence reads: CASSFRTTASYEQYF. The CDR3 nucleotides are TGTGCCAGCAGCTTTAGAACGACAGCCTCCTACGAGCAGTACTTC. This sequence joins TRBV13 and TRBJ2-7, with a weak D call TRBD1 (5 bases). Germline CDR1 is PRHDT and CDR2 is FYEKMQ (reference sequence). The CDR3 is 15 amino acids. The V end lost 3 bases, the J end lost 0 bases, and 12 bases lay between the germline ends.

The sample holds a few counts of this clone. V usage is TRBV5-1 and J usage is TRBJ2-7; 15 positions agree with TRBD2. V shed 4 bases, J shed 9 bases, and the junction held 5 bases outside the gene matches. The CDR3 loop spans 14 amino acids. CDR1 is SGHRS and CDR2 is YFSETQ in the germline V gene. CDR3 protein: CASSGKGLAGGQYF. The CDR3 DNA reads TGCGCCAGCAGCGGAAAGGGACTAGCGGGAGGGCAGTACTTC.

CDR3 in DNA: TGCGCCAGCAAAGGAAACAGGCAAAACACTGAAGCTTTCTTT. As protein: CASKGNRQNTEAFF. This chain connects TRBV10-2 to TRBJ1-1; tentatively, D is TRBD1 (5 bases). The CDR3 runs 14 residues. Per germline, CDR1 WSHSY and CDR2 SAAADI. Trimming pared 7 bases from V and 2 bases from J, leaving 14 bases between.

The CDR3 sequence: CASSLETANYGYTF. CDR3 bases: TGTGCCAGCAGCTTGGAAACAGCTAACTATGGCTACACCTTC. The V and J genes are TRBV5-5 and TRBJ1-2, with D unclear. The CDR3 spans 14 residues. CDR1 is SGHKS, CDR2 YYEKEE, per germline (reference sequence). V lost 0 bases to trimming and J lost 0 bases, with 6 bases between them. The entire variable domain, with the rest obtained from reference TRBV5-5 and TRBJ1-2, is as follows: DAGVTQSPTHLIKTRGQQVTLRCSPISGHKSVSWYQQVLGQGPQFIFQYYEKEERGRGNFPDRFSARQFPNYSSELNVNALLLGDSALYLCASSLETANYGYTFGSGTRLTVV.

V usage is TRBV10-1 and J usage is TRBJ2-2; no clear D. V lost 3 bases to trimming and J lost 6 bases, with 11 bases between them. The CDR3 runs to 14 residues. Germline CDR1 reads WNHNN; CDR2 reads SYGVQD (reference sequence). The CDR3 DNA is TGCGCCAGCAGTGAATCTTTTAATGCCGGGGAGCTGTTTTTT. It encodes CASSESFNAGELFF.

CDR3 sequence reads: CASSRIGTSGSGGMYEQFF. CDR3 coding DNA: TGTGCCAGCAGTCGTATAGGGACTAGCGGGAGTGGAGGGATGTATGAGCAGTTCTTC. This rearrangement joins TRBV7-6 to TRBJ2-1; 14 positions agree with TRBD2. This CDR3 region has 19 residues. Germline V CDR1 and CDR2: SGHVS, FNYEAQ. Trimming cost V 6 bases and J 8 bases; bases outside gene matches: 18.

This chain links TRBV28 with TRBJ2-1; TRBD2 matches at 7 bases. CDR3 length equals 15 residues. Trimming removed 1 base from V and 10 bases from J; junction bases left unmatched: 10. The germline V gene encodes CDR1 MDHEN and CDR2 SYDVKM. Here the CDR3 DNA reads TGTGCCAGCAGTTTATCCACGCTGTGGGGGGGGGAGCAGTTCTTC. Translated: CASSLSTLWGGEQFF.

This clone was detected a few times. V and J are TRBV9 and TRBJ2-3; no clear D gene. The germline V gene encodes CDR1 SGDLS and CDR2 YYNGEE. V lost 0 bases and J 3 bases, leaving 8 bases between the germline ends. The CDR3 sequence is 14 residues long. The DNA of the CDR3 is TGTGCCAGCAGCGTAGCTCCAGAAACAGATACGCAGTATTTT. Translated: CASSVAPETDTQYF.

V gene TRBV7-3 combines with J gene TRBJ2-2; TRBD1 matches 8 bases. CDR1 is SGHTA, CDR2 FQGTGA, per germline. V dropped 3 bases and J dropped 1; count of bases not matched to a gene: 4. This CDR3 has 16 residues. The chain's CDR3 is CASSFSGTGNTGELFF. For the CDR3, the DNA is TGTGCCAGCAGCTTTTCCGGGACAGGGAACACCGGGGAGCTGTTTTTT.

This chain links TRBV30 with TRBJ1-3, with TRBD1 matching over 9 bases. The CDR3 loop spans 16 amino acids. CDR1 and CDR2 from the germline V gene are GTSNPN and SVGIG (reference sequence). V gave up 3 bases and J gave up 2 bases; unmatched junction bases: 8. CDR3 nucleotide sequence: TGTGCCTGGAGGGCCGCCGGGACAGGGACTGGAAACACCATATATTTT. Encoded protein: CAWRAAGTGTGNTIYF.

As concerns this clone: Other DNA variants within this sample encode the same CDR3. The chain carries TRBV2 and TRBJ2-3; maybe TRBD1 (6 bases). The CDR3 contains 13 residues. The ends were cut back, 2 bases at V and 6 bases at J, with 9 bases in the middle. Germline V gene sequence: CDR1 SNHLY, CDR2 FYNNEI. Here the CDR3 DNA reads TGTGCCAGCAGTGAATCCAGGGGCGATACGCAGTATTTT. As protein: CASSESRGDTQYF.

The chain uses TRBV6-4 and TRBJ1-2; D not certain. The germline gives CDR1 MRHNA, CDR2 SNTAGT. The CDR3 extends over 12 amino acids. V was shortened by 5 bases and J by 4 bases, with 8 bases between the two germline ends. The CDR3, as DNA: TGTGCCAGCAGTCTACAGCCCTATGGCTACACCTTC. This translates into CASSLQPYGYTF.

The V gene is TRBV5-1, the J gene TRBJ1-4; 11 nucleotides align to TRBD1. The J segment lost 2 bases and the V segment lost 0 bases, leaving 6 bases of the junction unmatched. Germline loops: CDR1 SGHRS, CDR2 YFSETQ. The CDR3 has 18 residues. The CDR3 DNA follows: TGCGCCAGCAGCTTGGCCGGGACAGGGGGTTTTACTAATGAAAAACTGTTTTTT. It encodes CASSLAGTGGFTNEKLFF. The whole variable domain, filled in from reference TRBV5-1 and TRBJ1-4, reads KAGVTQTPRYLIKTRGQQVTLSCSPISGHRSVSWYQQTPGQGLQFLFEYFSETQRNKGNFPGRFSGRQFSNSRSEMNVSTLELGDSALYLCASSLAGTGGFTNEKLFFGSGTQLSVL.

The rearrangement uses TRBV13 and TRBJ2-2, with 9 bases matching TRBD1. There are 16 residues in the CDR3. Germline V gives CDR1 PRHDT, CDR2 FYEKMQ (reference sequence). Germline trimming cut 4 bases from V and 6 bases from J; bases unmatched to any gene: 9. The DNA for the CDR3 is TGTGCCAGCAGCTCCCGGGACAGGGATTGGGCCGGGGAGCTGTTTTTT. Translation gives CASSSRDRDWAGELFF.

CDR3: CASSMGNQADTQYF. In DNA form, the CDR3 reads TGCGCCAGCAGCATGGGAAATCAGGCAGATACGCAGTATTTT. The chain recombines TRBV5-1 with TRBJ2-3, with D unclear. Per the germline V gene, CDR1 is SGHRS and CDR2 is YFSETQ. The V end lost 4 bases, the J end lost 4 bases, and 13 bases lay between the germline ends. This CDR3 has 14 amino acids.

This chain links TRBV18 with TRBJ2-1; perhaps TRBD2 as D (5 bases). V lost 3 bases, J lost 6 bases, and 12 bases lay in between. Germline CDR1 KGHSH, CDR2 LQKENI. This CDR3 spans 14 amino acids. Here the CDR3 DNA reads TGTGCCAGCTCACCTCCGATAGGGAGCAATGAGCAGTTCTTC. Amino acids: CASSPPIGSNEQFF.

V usage is TRBV6-1 and J usage is TRBJ2-1; 8 bases line up with TRBD1. The CDR3 length is 14 residues. The J segment lost 10 bases and the V segment lost 5 bases, leaving 10 bases of the junction unmatched. Germline CDR1 and CDR2: MNHNS and SASEGT. The DNA of the CDR3 is TGTGCCAGCAGTTGGACAGGGACGGACGGGGAGCAGTTCTTC. Its protein is CASSWTGTDGEQFF.

The count of this clone is one. This rearrangement joins TRBV7-2 to TRBJ2-4; D remains unclear. The CDR3 covers 14 residues. V lost 2 bases and J 3 bases, leaving 8 bases between the germline ends. Germline values: CDR1 SGHTA, CDR2 FQGNSA. CDR3 sequence: CASSLSRNKNIQYF. As DNA, the CDR3 is TGTGCCAGCAGCTTAAGCAGGAACAAAAACATTCAGTACTTC.

V usage is TRBV7-6 and J usage is TRBJ2-1, with 13 bases fitting TRBD2. V shed 5 bases, J shed 9 bases, and the junction held 4 bases outside the gene matches. The CDR3 consists of 14 residues. Germline V gene data show CDR1 as SGHVS and CDR2 as FNYEAQ. CDR3 residues: CASSPTSGRAEQFF. The CDR3 region has the DNA TGTGCCAGCAGCCCCACTAGCGGGAGGGCTGAGCAGTTCTTC.

V is TRBV2 and J is TRBJ1-2, with 9 bases fitting TRBD1. The CDR3 contains 14 residues. The trim removed 6 bases at V and 5 bases at J, leaving 7 bases unmatched. Germline V gives CDR1 SNHLY, CDR2 FYNNEI. CDR3 loop: CASRETGGVYGYTF. The CDR3 coding sequence is TGTGCCAGCAGAGAGACAGGGGGAGTATATGGCTACACCTTC.

This clone was recorded only once. The chain combines TRBV11-2 with TRBJ2-7, with 7 bases identical to TRBD1. CDR1 and CDR2 (germline): SGHAT, FQNNGV. Trimming removed 5 bases from V and 0 bases from J; junction bases left unmatched: 13. The CDR3 covers 17 residues. CDR3 bases: TGTGCCAGCAGCCCTTCGTTTGGACAGGAAAGCTCCTACGAGCAGTACTTC. This translates into CASSPSFGQESSYEQYF.

V gene TRBV7-8 combines with J gene TRBJ1-4; D gene uncertain. Trimming pared 3 bases from V and 8 bases from J, leaving 19 bases between. The germline V gene encodes CDR1 SGHVS and CDR2 FQNEAQ. The CDR3 covers 16 residues. Here the CDR3 DNA reads TGTGCCAGCAGCTTCGCCAGACTCGTCGTCTGGGAAAAACTGTTTTTT. The encoded protein is CASSFARLVVWEKLFF.